Listed here are 22 T cell receptor beta chains from one sample, sequenced in a study of blood T cell repertoires in COVID-19. Produced via immunoSEQ multiplex PCR; TCRdb's table is partial and in-frame only. The table lists some 510,000 clones, approximately 90% of them singletons. The sequencing sample was made of PBMCs or T cells enriched from blood (not recorded which). These receptors all come from a woman aged 40 to 49 who had recovered from COVID-19.

The chain is built from TRBV5-8 and TRBJ1-1; D might be TRBD1 (5 bases). V was pared by 3 bases and J by 4 bases, with 16 bases between. The CDR3 runs 15 residues. The germline CDR1 and CDR2 sequences are SGHTS and YDEGEE. CDR3: CASSSPGGVSTEAFF. The CDR3 DNA sequence: TGTGCCAGCAGCTCCCCGGGGGGGGTGAGCACTGAAGCTTTCTTT.

A note on this clone: Different DNA sequences within this sample yield the same CDR3. The genes are TRBV19 and TRBJ2-7, with TRBD2 identical over 11 bases. The CDR3 runs 14 residues. The ends lost 2 bases at V and 5 bases at J; junction bases unmatched: 2. The germline V gene has CDR1 LNHDA and CDR2 SQIVND (reference sequence). CDR3 sequence reads: CASSIRLAGNEQYF. The CDR3 nucleotides are TGTGCCAGTAGTATAAGACTAGCGGGAAACGAGCAGTACTTC. The whole variable domain, remainder taken from reference TRBV19 and TRBJ2-7, is DGGITQSPKYLFRKEGQNVTLSCEQNLNHDAMYWYRQDPGQGLRLIYYSQIVNDFQKGDIAEGYSVSREKKESFPLTVTSAQKNPTAFYLCASSIRLAGNEQYFGPGTRLTVT.

The chain is built from TRBV2 and TRBJ1-1, with a weak D call TRBD1 (5 bases). The length of the CDR3 is 14 residues. The V gene lost 3 bases and the J gene lost 6 bases, with 14 bases spanning the gap. The germline V gene has CDR1 SNHLY and CDR2 FYNNEI. CDR3 region: CASSDRSGPAEAFF. The CDR3 DNA sequence: TGTGCCAGCAGTGATCGGTCAGGGCCGGCTGAAGCTTTCTTT. The full variable domain, completed using reference TRBV2 and TRBJ1-1, is EPEVTQTPSHQVTQMGQEVILRCVPISNHLYFYWYRQILGQKVEFLVSFYNNEISEKSEIFDDQFSVERPDGSNFTLKIRSTKLEDSAMYFCASSDRSGPAEAFFGQGTRLTVV.

This sequence joins TRBV4-3 and TRBJ1-1; TRBD1 is a possible D gene (5 bases). This CDR3 region has 15 residues. Trimming cost V 1 base and J 0 bases, with 9 bases left between them. The germline V gene encodes CDR1 LGHNA and CDR2 YSLEER. The DNA of the CDR3 is TGCGCCAGCAGCCAAGCCGACAGACTGAACACTGAAGCTTTCTTT. Its translation: CASSQADRLNTEAFF.

The chain employs TRBV2 and TRBJ2-1; no definite D call. CDR3 size: 13 residues. V shed 9 bases and J shed 3 bases, with 12 bases lying between them. Germline V gene data show CDR1 as SNHLY and CDR2 as FYNNEI. The CDR3 sequence is CARQNELYNEQFF. The CDR3 region has the DNA TGTGCCAGGCAAAACGAGCTCTACAATGAGCAGTTCTTC.

As DNA, the CDR3 is TGTGCCATCAGGACAACAGGGAACACTGAAGCTTTCTTT. It translates to CAIRTTGNTEAFF. This chain uses TRBV10-3 with TRBJ1-1; possible D gene TRBD1, 5 bases. Trimming pared 6 bases from V and 1 base from J, leaving 9 bases between. CDR3 length: 13 amino acids. Germline V gene data show CDR1 as ENHRY and CDR2 as SYGVKD.

V gene TRBV21-1 combines with J gene TRBJ2-7; TRBD2 reflects the table's D call only, with no check against the DNA. TRBV21-1 is annotated as a pseudogene. The CDR3 covers 12 residues. This chain's CDR3 is CASSNSTSEQYF. For the CDR3, the DNA is TGTGCCAGCAGCAATTCAACTTCCGAGCAGTACTTC.

This chain connects TRBV29-1 to TRBJ2-5; TRBD2 agrees at 16 bases. This CDR3 spans 16 amino acids. Germline CDR1 SQVTM, CDR2 ANQGSEA. The CDR3 region is CSFDPGLAGGYETQYF. The CDR3 DNA reads TGCAGTTTTGATCCGGGACTAGCGGGAGGGTATGAGACCCAGTACTTC.

The chain links TRBV29-1 to TRBJ1-1, with a possible D match to TRBD1 (6 bases). This CDR3 contains 14 residues. Germline V lookup: CDR1 SQVTM, CDR2 ANQGSEA. Trimming took off 7 bases at V and 4 bases at J, with 19 bases between the two ends. The chain's CDR3 is CSGAARGEGTEAFF. CDR3 DNA: TGCAGCGGGGCGGCCAGGGGTGAGGGCACTGAAGCTTTCTTT.

The chain recombines TRBV5-1 with TRBJ1-5, with a possible D match to TRBD1 (6 bases). CDR3 size: 15 residues. Per germline, CDR1 SGHRS and CDR2 YFSETQ. V lost 5 bases and J lost 0, with 12 bases in between. The CDR3 loop is CASRRWTDSNQPQHF. In nucleotides, the CDR3 is TGCGCCAGCAGAAGGTGGACAGATAGCAATCAGCCCCAGCATTTT. Combining the CDR3 with reference TRBV5-1 and TRBJ1-5 gives the whole variable domain KAGVTQTPRYLIKTRGQQVTLSCSPISGHRSVSWYQQTPGQGLQFLFEYFSETQRNKGNFPGRFSGRQFSNSRSEMNVSTLELGDSALYLCASRRWTDSNQPQHFGDGTRLSIL.

The chain combines TRBV10-3 with TRBJ1-2; D unclear. V was clipped by 7 bases and J by 2 bases, with 8 bases between them. The CDR3 length is 12 residues. Germline CDR1 and CDR2: ENHRY and SYGVKD. DNA for the CDR3: TGTGCCATCAACGGCAGGAACTATGGCTACACCTTC. Amino acid sequence: CAINGRNYGYTF.

The V gene is TRBV5-6, the J gene TRBJ2-1; a possible D gene is TRBD1 (6 bases). V was cut by 2 bases and J by 3 bases, with 12 bases left in between. Germline V gene data show CDR1 as SGHDT and CDR2 as YYEEEE. The CDR3 spans 15 residues. The CDR3 DNA reads as TGTGCCAGCAGCTTCCAGGAACAGGGCTACAATGAGCAGTTCTTC. Translating it yields CASSFQEQGYNEQFF.

V usage is TRBV10-2 and J usage is TRBJ1-5; no firm D call. The ends were cut back, 7 bases at V and 3 bases at J, with 10 bases in the middle. The CDR3 is 13 amino acids. From germline, CDR1 is WSHSY and CDR2 SAAADI. The CDR3 is CASMRYSNQPQHF. The CDR3 nucleotides are TGCGCCAGCATGAGGTACTCCAATCAGCCCCAGCATTTT.

The rearrangement uses TRBV2 and TRBJ1-4, with a possible D match to TRBD1 (5 bases). The V gene lost 8 bases and the J gene lost 2 bases, with 15 bases spanning the gap. The CDR3 consists of 15 residues. The germline CDR1 and CDR2 sequences are SNHLY and FYNNEI. The CDR3 loop is CASGSFGGTNEKLFF. The DNA of the CDR3 is TGTGCCAGCGGCTCATTCGGGGGGACTAATGAAAAACTGTTTTTT.

The chain uses TRBV15 and TRBJ2-7, with D perhaps matching TRBD1 (5 bases). This CDR3 is 15 amino acids long. V gave up 1 base and J gave up 2 bases, with 12 bases separating them. The germline V gene has CDR1 LNHNV and CDR2 YYDKDF (reference sequence). The CDR3 DNA follows: TGTGCCACCAGCAGAGGAAAAGACAGCCCCTACGAGCAGTACTTC. It translates to CATSRGKDSPYEQYF.

The chain links TRBV4-3 to TRBJ1-1; perhaps TRBD1 as D (6 bases). This CDR3 comprises 18 residues. CDR1 and CDR2 (germline): LGHNA, YSLEER. The V gene lost 1 base and the J gene lost 0 bases, with 18 bases spanning the gap. The CDR3 DNA reads TGCGCCAGCAGCCAAGTGGCCCCTCCGACAGGAATGAACACTGAAGCTTTCTTT. Protein product: CASSQVAPPTGMNTEAFF.

The genes are TRBV5-5 and TRBJ2-5; 8 positions agree with TRBD2. From germline, CDR1 is SGHKS and CDR2 YYEKEE (reference sequence). The CDR3 has 16 residues. V was clipped by 4 bases and J by 2 bases; unmatched bases: 10. This CDR3 is CASSPAVLAGQETQYF. The CDR3 bases are TGTGCCAGCAGCCCGGCTGTTCTAGCGGGTCAAGAGACCCAGTACTTC.

V gene TRBV11-3 combines with J gene TRBJ2-5, with TRBD1 matching over 10 bases. V lost 5 bases to trimming and J lost 4 bases; unmatched junction nucleotides: 4. Germline V gives CDR1 SGHNT, CDR2 YENEEA. The CDR3 runs 14 residues. The CDR3 DNA sequence: TGTGCCAGCAGCCAAGACAGGGGGCGAGAGACCCAGTACTTC. Translation gives CASSQDRGRETQYF.

The chain carries TRBV6-2 or TRBV6-3 and TRBJ2-7, with D uncertain. Deletions cut 2 bases from V and 4 bases from J, with 9 bases between. Germline values: CDR1 MNHEY, CDR2 SVGEGT. The length of the CDR3 is 13 residues. In DNA form, the CDR3 reads TGTGCCAGCAGTTACCTAGAGAATTACGAGCAGTACTTC. The encoded protein is CASSYLENYEQYF.

The J gene is TRBJ2-3, the V gene TRBV6-1; 8 nucleotides agree with TRBD2. Germline V gives CDR1 MNHNS, CDR2 SASEGT. This CDR3 is 15 amino acids long. V was clipped by 1 base and J by 3 bases; unmatched bases: 3. The CDR3 region is CASSEVAGTTDTQYF. DNA of the CDR3: TGTGCCAGCAGTGAAGTAGCGGGAACGACAGATACGCAGTATTTT.

The J gene is TRBJ2-7, the V gene TRBV7-9; no definite D call. CDR3 length: 11 residues. V was trimmed by 5 bases and J by 6 bases, leaving 8 bases between them. Germline V gene data show CDR1 as SEHNR and CDR2 as FQNEAQ (reference sequence). The CDR3 region has the DNA TGTGCCAGCAGCCCCATGGCCGAGCAGTACTTC. This sequence encodes CASSPMAEQYF.

The V and J genes are TRBV25-1 and TRBJ2-7; possible D gene TRBD2, 5 bases. With 1 base removed from V and 6 bases from J, the gap between germline ends came to 10 bases. This CDR3 has 13 residues. CDR1 MGHDK and CDR2 SYGVNS come from the germline V gene. The CDR3 protein is CASSELEVSEQYF. The CDR3 nucleotides read TGTGCCAGCAGTGAATTGGAGGTTTCCGAGCAGTACTTC.